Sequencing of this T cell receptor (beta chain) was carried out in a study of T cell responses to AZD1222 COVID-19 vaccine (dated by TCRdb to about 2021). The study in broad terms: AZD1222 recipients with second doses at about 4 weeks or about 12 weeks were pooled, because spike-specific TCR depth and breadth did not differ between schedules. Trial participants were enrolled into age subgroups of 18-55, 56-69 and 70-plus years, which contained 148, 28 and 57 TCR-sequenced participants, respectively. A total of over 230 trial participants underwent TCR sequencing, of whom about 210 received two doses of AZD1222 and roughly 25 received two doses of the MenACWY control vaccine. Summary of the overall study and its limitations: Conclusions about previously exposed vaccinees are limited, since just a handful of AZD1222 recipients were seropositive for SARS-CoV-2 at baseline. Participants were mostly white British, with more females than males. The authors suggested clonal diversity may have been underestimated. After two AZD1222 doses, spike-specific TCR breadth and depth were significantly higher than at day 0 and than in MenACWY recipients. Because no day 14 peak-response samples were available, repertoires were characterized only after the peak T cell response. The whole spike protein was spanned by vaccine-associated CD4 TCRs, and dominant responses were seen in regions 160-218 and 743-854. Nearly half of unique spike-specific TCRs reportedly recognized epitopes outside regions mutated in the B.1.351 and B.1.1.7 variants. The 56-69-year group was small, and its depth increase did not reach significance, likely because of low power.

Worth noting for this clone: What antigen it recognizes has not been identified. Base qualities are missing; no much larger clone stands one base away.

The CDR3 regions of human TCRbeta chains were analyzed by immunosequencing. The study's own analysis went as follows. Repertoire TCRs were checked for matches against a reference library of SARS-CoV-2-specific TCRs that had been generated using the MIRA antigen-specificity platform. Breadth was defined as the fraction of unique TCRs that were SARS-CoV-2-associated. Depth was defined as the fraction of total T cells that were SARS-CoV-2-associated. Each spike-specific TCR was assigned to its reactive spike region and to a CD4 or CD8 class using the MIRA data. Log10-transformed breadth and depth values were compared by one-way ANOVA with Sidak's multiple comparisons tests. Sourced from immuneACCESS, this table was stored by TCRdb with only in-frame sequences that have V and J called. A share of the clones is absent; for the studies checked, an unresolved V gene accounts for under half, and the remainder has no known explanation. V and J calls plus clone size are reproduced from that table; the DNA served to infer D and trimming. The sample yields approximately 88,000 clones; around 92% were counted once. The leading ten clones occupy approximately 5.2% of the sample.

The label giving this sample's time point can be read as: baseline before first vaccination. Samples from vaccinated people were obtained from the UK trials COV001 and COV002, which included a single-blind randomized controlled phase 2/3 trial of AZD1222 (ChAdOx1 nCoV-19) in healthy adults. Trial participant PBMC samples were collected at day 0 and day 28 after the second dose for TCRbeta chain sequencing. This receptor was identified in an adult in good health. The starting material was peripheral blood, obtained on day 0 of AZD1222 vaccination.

The sequenced DNA: TGTGCCAGCAGCTTGGGTAACCAGGATCACGAGCAGTACTTC. Translated, this is CASSLGNQDHEQYF. The chain is encoded by TRBV7-9 joined to TRBJ2-7; there is no confident call for the D gene. The germline V gene (reference sequence) gives CDR1 as SEHNR and CDR2 as FQNEAQ. Spanning cysteine to phenylalanine, the CDR3 consists of 14 amino acids. Only CDR3 DNA remains: 42 bases, in frame from the first base. The germline ends are 14 bases apart after V is trimmed by 3 bases and J by 5 bases.